These T cell receptor beta chains were read from a single sample in a study of T-cell reconstitution after alpha-beta-depleted transplantation in children. TCRdb processed the PCR reads anew with MiXCR; each CDR3 protein has one entry. There are some 220,000 distinct CDR3 sequences in the sample; 9.5% to 13% occur only once, and roughly 28% lies in the top ten. Sequenced material: PBMCs, taken before TCRalphabeta/CD19-depleted stem cell transplant. These receptors all come from a child under two years old with acute myeloid leukemia, due to receive a stem cell transplant. Each CDR3 is given with its conserved first and last residue. The D gene is left open where the match is weak. Not every row has a clone size; where given, it reads once, few, many or a size class.

d_call j_call v_call clone_size cdr3_aa cdr3_nt
- TRBJ1-1 TRBV29-1 many CSVGSQGRAFF TGCAGCGTTGGATCCCAAGGGCGGGCTTTCTTT
- TRBJ2-1 TRBV12-3/TRBV12-4 - CASTPHGNEQFF TGTGCCAGCACCCCACATGGCAATGAGCAGTTCTTC
- TRBJ2-1 TRBV2 many CASSGDGYNEQFF TGTGCCAGCAGTGGGGATGGGTACAATGAGCAGTTCTTC
- TRBJ2-5 TRBV20-1 many CSARASETQYF TGCAGTGCTAGAGCTAGCGAGACCCAGTACTTC
TRBD1 TRBJ1-3 TRBV25-1 many CASSAVVGTGENTIYF TGTGCCAGCAGTGCAGTGGTGGGGACAGGGGAAAACACCATATATTTT
- TRBJ1-4 TRBV2 - CASSERTANEKLFF TGTGCCAGCAGTGAACGGACAGCTAATGAAAAACTGTTTTTT
- TRBJ1-5 TRBV19 many CASSGDNQPQHF TGTGCCAGTAGTGGAGATAATCAGCCCCAGCATTTT
TRBD2 TRBJ2-2 TRBV5-1 many CASSLVVAGGTGELFF TGCGCCAGCAGCTTGGTGGTAGCGGGAGGGACCGGGGAGCTGTTTTTT
- TRBJ2-2 TRBV7-7 many CASSWTFAGTGELFF TGTGCTAGCAGCTGGACTTTTGCGGGGACCGGGGAGCTGTTTTTT
TRBD1 TRBJ1-4 TRBV12-3/TRBV12-4 many CASSLRPGQGAANEKLFF TGTGCCAGCAGTTTGCGCCCGGGACAGGGGGCGGCTAATGAAAAACTGTTTTTT
TRBD1 TRBJ2-1 TRBV12-3/TRBV12-4 many CASSSRGQGVSEQFF TGTGCCAGCAGTTCTCGGGGACAGGGGGTAAGTGAGCAGTTCTTC
- TRBJ2-2 TRBV23-1 - CASNYVGTPSANTGELFF TGCGCCAGCAACTACGTCGGGACGCCCTCCGCGAACACCGGGGAGCTGTTTTTT
TRBD2 TRBJ2-7 TRBV20-1 many CSATSAYEQYF TGCAGTGCGACTAGCGCCTACGAGCAGTACTTC
- TRBJ2-2 TRBV7-2 many CASSLAMDGPSPFF TGTGCCAGCAGCTTAGCGATGGACGGCCCAAGCCCGTTTTTT
- TRBJ2-1 TRBV5-1 medium-sized CASSLAVHLENEQFF TGCGCCAGCAGCTTGGCCGTGCATTTAGAAAATGAGCAGTTCTTC
- TRBJ1-1 TRBV7-3 many CASSPAGTPLNTEAFF TGTGCCAGCAGTCCCGCCGGGACTCCTCTGAACACTGAAGCTTTCTTT
TRBD1 TRBJ2-5 TRBV12-3/TRBV12-4 many CASSDREETQYF TGTGCCAGCAGTGACAGGGAAGAGACCCAGTACTTC
TRBD1 TRBJ1-6 TRBV5-5 many CASSLGGTGTSPLHF TGTGCCAGCAGCCTTGGCGGGACAGGTACTTCACCCCTCCACTTT
- TRBJ2-2 TRBV5-2 - CARGPWHLPGELFF TGTGCCAGGGGCCCTTGGCACCTCCCCGGGGAGCTGTTTTTT
TRBD2 TRBJ2-3 TRBV29-1 many CSVAQTSGRDSTDTQYF TGCAGCGTGGCCCAAACTAGCGGGAGAGACTCCACAGATACGCAGTATTTT
- TRBJ1-2 TRBV3-1 many CASSQDHAGPTYYGYTF TGTGCCAGCAGCCAAGATCATGCAGGACCTACGTACTATGGCTACACCTTC
TRBD2 TRBJ2-3 TRBV20-1 - CSARDFREGRTDTQYF TGTAGTGCTAGAGATTTTCGGGAGGGCCGCACAGATACGCAGTATTTT
- TRBJ1-5 TRBV20-1 few CSARDRGQLWDQPQHF TGCAGTGCTAGAGATAGGGGTCAGCTCTGGGATCAGCCCCAGCATTTT
- TRBJ1-1 TRBV27 many CASRKNTEAFF TGTGCCAGCAGGAAGAACACTGAAGCTTTCTTT
TRBD1 TRBJ2-1 TRBV5-1 many CASSLPGQGQFF TGCGCCAGCAGCCTCCCGGGACAGGGTCAGTTCTTC
- TRBJ2-7 TRBV7-2 many CASSLEPGGEQYF TGTGCCAGCAGCTTAGAACCCGGGGGCGAGCAGTACTTC
- TRBJ2-7 TRBV2 many CASTAPTKTYEQYF TGTGCCAGCACGGCGCCGACTAAGACCTACGAGCAGTACTTC
- TRBJ2-1 TRBV11-2 few CASSLGQGRSYNEQFF TGTGCCAGCAGCTTAGGGCAGGGCCGGTCGTACAATGAGCAGTTCTTC
- TRBJ2-3 TRBV6-1 once CASSGQVYSTDTQYF TGTGCCAGCAGTGGACAAGTCTATAGCACAGATACGCAGTATTTT
- TRBJ1-5 TRBV12-3/TRBV12-4 many CASSLHRDQPQHF TGTGCCAGCAGCTTACACAGGGATCAGCCCCAGCATTTT
- TRBJ2-1 TRBV7-2 many CASSLAHRDDNEQFF TGTGCCAGCAGCTTAGCGCATCGGGACGACAATGAGCAGTTCTTC
- TRBJ1-4 TRBV29-1 many CSVIPRGEKLFF TGCAGCGTCATCCCTAGGGGCGAAAAACTGTTTTTT
TRBD2 TRBJ2-1 TRBV19 many CASSIGGSGINEQFF TGTGCCAGTAGTATAGGAGGCAGCGGGATAAATGAGCAGTTCTTC
- TRBJ2-1 TRBV7-2 many CASSHGPGGAYNEQFF TGTGCCAGCAGTCACGGACCGGGCGGGGCCTACAATGAGCAGTTCTTC
TRBD1 TRBJ1-1 TRBV5-1 many CASSLEGDRGPPEAFF TGCGCCAGCAGCTTGGAGGGAGACAGGGGGCCGCCTGAAGCTTTCTTT
- TRBJ1-4 TRBV29-1 many CSVGGQYNEKLFF TGCAGCGTTGGGGGGCAGTATAATGAAAAACTGTTTTTT